This entry concerns a single T cell receptor (beta chain). With V trimmed by 4 bases and J by 5 bases, 11 bases remained unmatched. This CDR3 has 18 residues. Germline V lookup: CDR1 SGDLS, CDR2 YYNGEE. PCR used 60 Vbeta primers and 13 Jbeta primers. TCRdb keeps only in-frame clones here, not all; method: immunoSEQ multiplex PCR. The sample gives 150,000 to 200,000 clones, around 84% of which show up once; roughly 1.9% is in the top ten. This entry comes from a study of cytomegalovirus exposure and HLA in healthy donors. V usage is TRBV9 and J usage is TRBJ2-1; 14 bases are shared with TRBD2. The TCR comes from a man between 18 and 29 years old in good health and CMV-seronegative. Source material: PBMCs. CDR3 loop: CASSPGTSGSLVHNEQFF. For the CDR3, the DNA is TGTGCCAGCAGCCCCGGGACTAGCGGGAGCTTAGTCCACAATGAGCAGTTCTTC.